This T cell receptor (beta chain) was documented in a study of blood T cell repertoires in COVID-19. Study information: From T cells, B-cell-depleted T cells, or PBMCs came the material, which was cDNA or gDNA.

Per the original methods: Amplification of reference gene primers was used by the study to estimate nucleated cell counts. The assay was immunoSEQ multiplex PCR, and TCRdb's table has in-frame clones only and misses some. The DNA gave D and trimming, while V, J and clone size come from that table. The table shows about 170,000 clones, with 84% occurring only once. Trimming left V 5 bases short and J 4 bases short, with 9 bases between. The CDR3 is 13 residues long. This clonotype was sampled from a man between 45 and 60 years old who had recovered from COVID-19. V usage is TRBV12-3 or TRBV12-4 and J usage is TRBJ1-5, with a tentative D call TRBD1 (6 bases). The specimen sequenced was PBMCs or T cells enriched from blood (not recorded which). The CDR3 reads CASSRQENQPQHF. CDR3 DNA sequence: TGTGCCAGCAGTAGACAGGAAAATCAGCCCCAGCATTTT.